The sequence of this T cell receptor (beta chain) was determined in a study of T cells expressing NK-cell markers. CDR1 and CDR2 (germline): SGHKS, YYEKEE (reference sequence). The CDR3 covers 14 residues. TCRdb re-called the 5' RACE reads and gives one entry per CDR3 protein, without DNA. Its table lists some 600,000 distinct CDR3 sequences. Regarding this clonotype: The antigen is not known.

Findings of the study overall: A handful of donors showed these clonotypes also leading the CD3+CD56-NKG2C+ fraction.

Specimen: blood T cells: a sorted CD56 or NKG2C T cell subset, CD4+ or CD8+ T cells, or bulk PBMC T cells (not recorded which). The chain combines TRBV5-5 with TRBJ2-3; TCRdb reports TRBD1, a call that lacks DNA to check it against. This TCR was recovered from a man aged 18 to 29 in good health. The CDR3 spells CASSGPGSTDTQYF.